The T cell receptor (beta chain) described here comes from a study of cytomegalovirus exposure and HLA in healthy donors. Whole-study results and caveats: Later analysis associated a missense DCLRE1C variant with TCR beta V- and J-gene trimming. In a later analysis, several top co-occurrence clusters appeared linked to parvovirus B19, influenza, CMV and Epstein-Barr virus. Reportedly, diagnosis of cytomegalovirus status by the classifier showed high specificity and sensitivity. In a later analysis, a genetic analysis reported fewer productive-TCR N-insertions in an Asian-associated ancestry cluster than the cohort average.

With respect to this clone: Its target is not known.

Germline values: CDR1 MNHEY, CDR2 SVGAGI. V shed 2 bases, J shed 4 bases, and the junction held 3 bases outside the gene matches. This CDR3 spans 15 amino acids. Researchers ran the PCR with 60 Vbeta and 13 Jbeta primers. Clones were read by immunoSEQ multiplex PCR, and TCRdb kept only the in-frame ones, dropping some. The sample records 150,000 to 200,000 clones, 65% to 80% being singletons. The sequenced sample consisted of PBMCs. This sequence was found in a female donor in good health and CMV-seronegative. V gene TRBV6-5 combines with J gene TRBJ1-2, with 11 bases lining up with TRBD1. The CDR3: CASSYRDRGGYGYTF. The CDR3 coding sequence is TGTGCCAGCAGTTACCGGGACAGGGGGGGCTATGGCTACACCTTC.